The clone carrying this TCR beta chain was recorded many times. V dropped 6 bases and J dropped 3 bases, with 15 bases sitting between them. CDR3 length equals 14 residues. CDR1 and CDR2 from the germline V gene are MNHNS and SASEGT. This record belongs to a study of CD8 T cells in ankylosing spondylitis. One entry per CDR3 protein, called by TCRdb with MiXCR from the 5' RACE reads. Altogether some 130,000 distinct CDR3 sequences are present, 9.3% being singletons, with the ten largest covering 2.5% to 3.5%. The V call is TRBV6-1, the J call TRBJ2-7, with a possible D match to TRBD2 (6 bases). This clonotype was obtained from a male donor with ankylosing spondylitis or in good health (not recorded which). The sample taken for sequencing was blood, either unsorted or a sorted T cell fraction (not recorded which). In nucleotides, the CDR3 is TGTGCCAGCAGGCGAGGGAGGACACTCTACGAGCAGTACTTC. This codes for CASRRGRTLYEQYF.